A selection of T cell receptor beta chains follows, all from one sample in a study of blood T cell repertoires in COVID-19. Profiled with immunoSEQ multiplex PCR; TCRdb holds only in-frame clones, not every one. The sample shows 250,000 or so clones, approximately 91% of them seen only once. The sample consisted of PBMCs or T cells enriched from blood (not recorded which). Every receptor here comes from a human donor in a cohort exposed to, infected with or recovered from COVID-19 (not recorded which). The donor label of this sample is uncertain. Both conserved end residues are part of each CDR3. A D gene is named only where the DNA matches it firmly. Clone size is given for some rows only: seen once, a few or many times, or a class if the clone is expanded.

>TRBJ2-2|.|.|TRBV4-1
CASSLGFGGTGELFF
TGCGCCAGCAGCTTAGGGTTCGGGGGCACCGGGGAGCTGTTTTTT
>TRBJ2-7|once|TRBD2|TRBV27
CASSSSGDYEQYF
TGTGCCAGCAGTTCTAGCGGTGACTACGAGCAGTACTTC
>TRBJ2-7|.|.|TRBV14
CASSATLYEQYF
TGTGCCAGCAGCGCTACCTTGTACGAGCAGTACTTC
>TRBJ2-1|.|TRBD2|TRBV4-1
CASALAGGLDEQFF
TGCGCCAGCGCACTAGCGGGGGGGCTGGATGAGCAGTTCTTC
>TRBJ1-6|.|TRBD1|TRBV14
CASSRSTGGNSPLHF
TGTGCCAGCAGCCGATCCACAGGGGGCAATTCACCCCTCCACTTT
>TRBJ2-1|.|.|TRBV5-1
CASSLTGTSYNEQFF
TGCGCCAGCAGCTTGACAGGTACCTCCTACAATGAGCAGTTCTTC
>TRBJ1-1|.|TRBD1|TRBV19
CASSIVGTGKTEAFF
TGTGCCAGTAGTATAGTCGGGACAGGGAAAACTGAAGCTTTCTTT
>TRBJ1-2|.|TRBD1|TRBV10-3
CAISESGTEGIGYTF
TGTGCCATCAGTGAGTCGGGGACAGAGGGGATAGGCTACACCTTC
>TRBJ1-6|.|.|TRBV4-2
CASSQDQVPRDPLHF
TGTGCCAGCAGCCAAGATCAGGTCCCTCGGGATCCCCTCCACTTT
>TRBJ2-7|.|TRBD2|TRBV5-1
CASSLAVAGYEQYF
TGCGCCAGCAGCTTGGCGGTAGCGGGGTACGAGCAGTACTTC
>TRBJ1-1|.|TRBD1|TRBV5-6
CASSSGTVDTEAFF
TGTGCCAGCAGCTCCGGGACAGTTGACACTGAAGCTTTCTTT
>TRBJ2-3|once|TRBD2|TRBV9
CASSVTGLYGGDTDTQYF
TGTGCCAGCAGCGTAACCGGACTCTACGGGGGGGACACAGATACGCAGTATTTT
>TRBJ1-3|.|.|TRBV25-1
CASSPSTGNSGNTIYF
TGTGCCAGCAGTCCATCCACAGGGAACTCTGGAAACACCATATATTTT
>TRBJ2-2|few|TRBD1|TRBV3-1/TRBV3-2
CASSRQGAGELFF
TGTGCCAGCAGTCGACAGGGGGCCGGGGAGCTGTTTTTT
>TRBJ1-2|few|TRBD1|TRBV19
CASTKYGGSSGQADYGYTF
TGTGCCAGTACCAAATATGGGGGTTCTTCGGGACAGGCGGACTATGGCTACACCTTC
>TRBJ1-5|.|.|TRBV6-4
CASSDPIGRGSNQPQHF
TGTGCCAGCAGTGACCCCATCGGACGGGGGAGCAATCAGCCCCAGCATTTT
>TRBJ1-4|.|TRBD1|TRBV27
CASSLTGQGFEKLFF
TGTGCCAGCAGTTTAACAGGACAGGGTTTTGAAAAACTGTTTTTT
>TRBJ1-3|.|.|TRBV5-6
CASSFTVGNTIYF
TGTGCCAGCAGCTTCACGGTTGGAAACACCATATATTTT
>TRBJ1-2|.|.|TRBV5-1
CASSLVGDKATPATNYGYTF
TGCGCCAGCAGCTTGGTTGGGGACAAGGCCACTCCGGCGACTAACTATGGCTACACCTTC
>TRBJ1-5|.|.|TRBV7-2
CASSRQTGDQPQHF
TGTGCCAGCAGCCGTCAGACAGGAGATCAGCCCCAGCATTTT
>TRBJ1-5|once|.|TRBV21-1
CASSKIAGRGHTINQPQHF
TGTGCCAGCAGCAAAATCGCCGGCAGGGGGCACACGATCAATCAGCCCCAGCATTTT
>TRBJ2-2|once|.|TRBV11-2
CASSQRRSGTGELFF
TGTGCCAGCAGCCAACGGAGAAGTGGGACCGGGGAGCTGTTTTTT
>TRBJ1-3|.|.|TRBV20-1
CSAETGNTIYF
TGCAGTGCCGAAACAGGAAACACCATATATTTT
>TRBJ1-6|.|TRBD1|TRBV25-1
CASSALDRGLNSPLHF
TGTGCCAGCAGTGCTTTGGACAGGGGGCTTAATTCACCCCTCCACTTT
>TRBJ1-1|.|.|TRBV5-1
CASSSRQGNTEAFF
TGCGCCAGCAGCTCCAGGCAAGGTAACACTGAAGCTTTCTTT
>TRBJ2-7|.|TRBD2|TRBV18
CASSKGAAGGSSYEQYF
TGTGCCAGCTCAAAGGGAGCGGCGGGGGGGTCCTCCTACGAGCAGTACTTC
>TRBJ1-1|once|.|TRBV7-8
CASSRAQLNTEAFF
TGTGCCAGCAGCCGCGCACAGCTAAACACTGAAGCTTTCTTT
>TRBJ1-5|.|TRBD1|TRBV6-5
CASSYSGQGGEPQHF
TGTGCCAGCAGTTACTCCGGACAGGGGGGTGAGCCCCAGCATTTT
>TRBJ1-1|.|TRBD1|TRBV30
CAWIPDRVRGGAFF
TGTGCCTGGATTCCTGACAGGGTCAGAGGAGGAGCTTTCTTT
>TRBJ2-7|.|TRBD2|TRBV2
CASRETSGGAGEQYF
TGTGCCAGCAGGGAAACTAGCGGGGGGGCGGGCGAGCAGTACTTC
>TRBJ1-2|.|.|TRBV20-1
CSATDSSGGYGYTF
TGCAGTGCTACTGACAGCTCGGGAGGCTATGGCTACACCTTC
>TRBJ1-6|.|TRBD1|TRBV10-3
CAIGTGGESPLHF
TGTGCCATCGGAACAGGGGGCGAGTCACCCCTCCACTTT
>TRBJ1-2|.|TRBD1|TRBV10-3
CAISEAGGYGYTF
TGTGCCATCAGTGAAGCAGGGGGTTATGGCTACACCTTC
>TRBJ1-1|.|TRBD1|TRBV27
CASSLSWDSNTEAFF
TGTGCCAGCAGTTTATCTTGGGACAGTAACACTGAAGCTTTCTTT
>TRBJ2-3|.|TRBD2|TRBV2
CASSARGGGPDTQYF
TGTGCCAGCAGTGCGCGGGGGGGCGGACCAGATACGCAGTATTTT
>TRBJ1-2|.|.|TRBV7-9
CASANVRGNTF
TGTGCCAGCGCCAACGTCAGGGGCAACACCTTC
>TRBJ2-3|once|TRBD2|TRBV7-2
CASSWSGGATDTQYF
TGTGCCAGCAGCTGGAGCGGGGGGGCAACGGATACGCAGTATTTT
>TRBJ2-3|.|.|TRBV9
CASSVRGDTQYF
TGTGCCAGCAGCGTCAGGGGAGATACGCAGTATTTT
>TRBJ2-3|once|TRBD1|TRBV6-5
CASTRQGPDTQYF
TGTGCCAGCACTAGACAGGGGCCAGATACGCAGTATTTT
>TRBJ1-2|.|TRBD1|TRBV24-1
CATSDSWGQSYGYTF
TGTGCCACCAGTGATTCTTGGGGACAGAGCTATGGCTACACCTTC
>TRBJ2-3|.|TRBD1|TRBV2
CASSGQGLSDTQYF
TGTGCCAGCAGTGGACAGGGGCTCTCAGATACGCAGTATTTT